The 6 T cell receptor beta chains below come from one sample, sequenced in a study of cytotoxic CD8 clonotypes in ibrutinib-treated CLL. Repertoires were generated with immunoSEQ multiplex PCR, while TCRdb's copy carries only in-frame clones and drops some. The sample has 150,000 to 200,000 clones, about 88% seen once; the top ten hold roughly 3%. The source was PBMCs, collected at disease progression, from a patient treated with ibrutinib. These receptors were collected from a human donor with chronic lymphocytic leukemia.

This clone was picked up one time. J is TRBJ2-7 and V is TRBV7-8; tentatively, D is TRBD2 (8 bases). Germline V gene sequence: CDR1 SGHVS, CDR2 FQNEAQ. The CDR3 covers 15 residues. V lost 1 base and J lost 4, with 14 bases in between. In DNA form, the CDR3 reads TGTGCCAGCAGCTTAGGGACTAGCAGGGGGTACGAGCAGTACTTC. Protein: CASSLGTSRGYEQYF.

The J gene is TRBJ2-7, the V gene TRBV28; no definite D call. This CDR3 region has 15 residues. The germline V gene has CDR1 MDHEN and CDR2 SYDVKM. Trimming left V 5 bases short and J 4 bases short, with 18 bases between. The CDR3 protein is CASSPTGSQPYEQYF. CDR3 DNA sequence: TGTGCCAGCAGTCCCACCGGGTCCCAGCCTTACGAGCAGTACTTC.

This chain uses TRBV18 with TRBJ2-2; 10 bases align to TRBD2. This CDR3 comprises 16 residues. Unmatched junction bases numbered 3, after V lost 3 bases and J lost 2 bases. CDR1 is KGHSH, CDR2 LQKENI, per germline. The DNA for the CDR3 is TGTGCCAGCTCACCCCTAGCGGGAGTAAACACCGGGGAGCTGTTTTTT. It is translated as CASSPLAGVNTGELFF.

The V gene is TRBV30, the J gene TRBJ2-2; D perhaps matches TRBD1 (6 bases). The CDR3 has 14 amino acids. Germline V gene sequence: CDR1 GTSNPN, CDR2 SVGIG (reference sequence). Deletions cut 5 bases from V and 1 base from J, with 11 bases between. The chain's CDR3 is CAWEKTGNTGELFF. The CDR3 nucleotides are TGTGCCTGGGAAAAGACAGGGAACACCGGGGAGCTGTTTTTT.

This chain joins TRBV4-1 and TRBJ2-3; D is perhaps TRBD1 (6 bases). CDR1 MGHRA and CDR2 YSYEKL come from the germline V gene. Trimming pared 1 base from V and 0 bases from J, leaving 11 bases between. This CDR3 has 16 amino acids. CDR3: CASSQGQEPSTDTQYF. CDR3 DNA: TGCGCCAGCAGCCAAGGACAGGAACCTAGCACAGATACGCAGTATTTT.

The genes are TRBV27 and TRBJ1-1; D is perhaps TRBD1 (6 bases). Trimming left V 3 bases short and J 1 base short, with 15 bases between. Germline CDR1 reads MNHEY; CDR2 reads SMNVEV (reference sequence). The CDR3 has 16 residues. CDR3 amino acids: CASSFRPGHPNTEAFF. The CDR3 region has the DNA TGTGCCAGCAGTTTTCGACCGGGACACCCGAACACTGAAGCTTTCTTT.